This T cell receptor (beta chain) was obtained from a study of Tregs in tolerant kidney transplant recipients. In germline, CDR1 is SGHRS, CDR2 YFSETQ. The CDR3 length is 12 residues. V was trimmed by 4 bases and J by 8 bases, leaving 9 bases between them. This clone was seen only once. Only in-frame clones appear in the TCRdb table, and some are missing; sequencing was by immunoSEQ multiplex PCR. Here the sample spans roughly 120,000 clones, approximately 90% being singletons. The chain has TRBV5-1 and TRBJ2-2; D unclear. The receptor comes from a human donor in good health. The sample comprised CD4+ T cells from blood. In DNA form, the CDR3 reads TGCGCCAGCAGCGCTTACGAGGGGGAGCTGTTTTTT. Translation: CASSAYEGELFF.